The TCR beta chain described here comes from a study of tumor-infiltrating lymphocytes in primary liver carcinoma. Study results and limitations: Tumor-adjacent and tumor-blood pairs overlapped less than tumor region pairs did.

Between roughly 17 and 33 mg of unsorted bulk tissue served as the source from which RNA and DNA were co-extracted. Surgical resection served as treatment for the primary liver carcinoma of these patients. The CDR3 consists of 14 residues. The germline gives CDR1 SEHNR, CDR2 FQNEAQ (reference sequence). The researchers produced TCR beta cDNA from around 0.5 ug total RNA with a constant-region primer. What produced the TCR beta libraries was three nested multiplex PCR rounds using slightly modified ARM-PCR. Investigators reported that the first two PCR rounds, at around 9 cycles each, used TRBV1-TRBV30 forward primers with a C-beta reverse primer. One entry per CDR3 protein results from TCRdb running MiXCR on the multiplex PCR reads. The table shows 40,000 to 60,000 distinct CDR3 sequences, with around 79% occurring only once. With respect to this clonotype: Antigen unknown. In this CDR3 the conserved last residue, phenylalanine or tryptophan, is missing, so a read error is likely.

Material for sequencing was liver tumor tissue from sampling region 3. Subset given: tumor region T3, left-lateral pole. This receptor was taken from a man aged 35 to 55 with primary liver carcinoma and hepatitis B virus infection. The V call is TRBV7-9, the J call TRBJ1-4; tentatively, D is TRBD1 (6 bases). As DNA, the CDR3 is TGTGCCAGCAGCTTAGACAGGGCTAATGAAGAACTGTTTATT. This translates into CASSLDRANEELFI.